One and the same sample provided the 2 T cell receptor beta chains below, sequenced in a study of blood T cell repertoires in COVID-19. Assay used: immunoSEQ multiplex PCR; TCRdb lists only in-frame clones, some missing. The sample includes 350,000 to 450,000 clones, over 75% of them seen just once. The sequencing sample was made of PBMCs or T cells enriched from blood (not recorded which). The receptor source for this set is a man under 40 who had recovered from COVID-19.

The gene calls are TRBV20-1 and TRBJ2-7; 8 bases map to TRBD2. This CDR3 contains 14 residues. V shed 3 bases, J shed 1 base, and the junction held 5 bases outside the gene matches. From germline, CDR1 is DFQATT and CDR2 SNEGSKA (reference sequence). In DNA form, the CDR3 reads TGCAGTGCTAGTTTCGGGACTAGTTCCTACGAGCAGTACTTC. Protein: CSASFGTSSYEQYF.

The V and J genes are TRBV15 and TRBJ2-5; 9 bases match TRBD2. The length of the CDR3 is 15 residues. Losses at the gene ends were 5 bases for V and 1 base for J; bases not matched to a gene: 5. CDR1 is LNHNV, CDR2 YYDKDF, per germline (reference sequence). The CDR3 region has the DNA TGTGCCACCAGCTCCCTGCGGGGGGGCCAAGAGACCCAGTACTTC. It specifies CATSSLRGGQETQYF.